This T cell receptor beta chain was identified during a study of cytomegalovirus exposure and HLA in healthy donors. The PCR had 60 Vbeta and 13 Jbeta primers. The assay was immunoSEQ multiplex PCR, and TCRdb's table has in-frame clones only and misses some. The table shows roughly 120,000 clones, with 80% to 85% occurring only once. In germline, CDR1 is KGHSH, CDR2 LQKENI. The CDR3 has 15 residues. The V segment lost 5 bases and the J segment 3 bases; nucleotides outside the gene matches: 8. The chain joins TRBV18 to TRBJ1-1; 8 bases agree with TRBD1. Sequencing was done on a sample of PBMCs. This sequence originates from a woman aged 25 to 39 in good health and CMV-seronegative. The CDR3 DNA is TGTGCCAGCTCATCAGGGGGCGCGGTGGACACTGAAGCTTTCTTT. Its translation is CASSSGGAVDTEAFF.